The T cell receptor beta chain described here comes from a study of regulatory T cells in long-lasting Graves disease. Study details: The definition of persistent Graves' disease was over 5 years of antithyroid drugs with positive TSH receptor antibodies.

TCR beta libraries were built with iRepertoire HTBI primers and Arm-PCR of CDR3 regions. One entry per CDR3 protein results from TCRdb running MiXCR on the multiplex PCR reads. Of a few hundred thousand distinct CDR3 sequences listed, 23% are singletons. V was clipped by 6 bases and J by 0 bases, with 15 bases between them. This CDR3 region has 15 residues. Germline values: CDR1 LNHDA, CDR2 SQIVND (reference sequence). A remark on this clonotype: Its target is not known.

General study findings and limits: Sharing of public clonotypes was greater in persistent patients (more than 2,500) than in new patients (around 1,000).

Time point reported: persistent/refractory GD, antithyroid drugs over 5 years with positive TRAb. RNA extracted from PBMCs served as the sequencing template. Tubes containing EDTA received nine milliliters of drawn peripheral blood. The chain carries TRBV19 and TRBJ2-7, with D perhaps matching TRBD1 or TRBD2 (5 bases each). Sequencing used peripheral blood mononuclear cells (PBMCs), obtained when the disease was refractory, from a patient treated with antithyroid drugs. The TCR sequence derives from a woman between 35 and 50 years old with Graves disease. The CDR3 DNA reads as TGTGCCAGTAGCGAGGGGCCTACCCACTCCTACGAGCAGTACTTC. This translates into CASSEGPTHSYEQYF.